A selection of T cell receptor beta chains follows, all from one sample in a study of blood T cell repertoires in COVID-19. Some clones are missing from TCRdb's copy, which holds only in-frame ones; the method was immunoSEQ multiplex PCR. The sample carries tens of thousands of clones, roughly 86% recorded once. Sequenced input: peripheral blood. Receptors originate from a man over 45 with acute or convalescent COVID-19. Each CDR3 is given with its conserved first and last residue. Each record gives: J gene, V gene, D gene, CDR3 protein, CDR3 DNA. The D gene is left open where the match is weak.

TRBJ2-3 | TRBV19 | TRBD2 | CASSMYGLEITDTQYF | TGTGCCAGTAGTATGTATGGACTAGAGATCACAGATACGCAGTATTTT
TRBJ1-6 | TRBV27 | NA | CASSLSQGGSPLHF | TGTGCCAGCAGCCTGTCCCAGGGCGGATCACCCCTCCACTTT
TRBJ1-4 | TRBV5-4 | TRBD1 | CASSLDRGQEKLFF | TGTGCCAGCAGCCTGGACAGGGGGCAAGAAAAACTGTTTTTT
TRBJ1-2 | TRBV5-4 | TRBD1 | CASSQDRGLDYGYTF | TGTGCCAGCAGCCAGGACAGGGGACTAGACTATGGCTACACCTTC
TRBJ2-1 | TRBV9 | TRBD2 | CASSPGLAGGNEQFF | TGTGCCAGCAGCCCGGGACTAGCGGGGGGGAATGAGCAGTTCTTC
TRBJ2-7 | TRBV12-3/TRBV12-4 | TRBD1 | CASNPTGAYEQYF | TGTGCCAGCAACCCGACAGGGGCCTACGAGCAGTACTTC
TRBJ1-1 | TRBV6-5 | NA | CASSSFGGMNTEAFF | TGTGCCAGCAGTTCGTTTGGGGGGATGAACACTGAAGCTTTCTTT
TRBJ2-7 | TRBV4-1 | TRBD2 | CASSQDPAGVEQYF | TGCGCCAGCAGCCAAGACCCTGCGGGGGTCGAGCAGTACTTC
TRBJ1-2 | TRBV23-1 | NA | CASSQSRGNGYTF | TGCGCCAGCAGTCAAAGTCGGGGGAACGGCTACACCTTC
TRBJ2-3 | TRBV4-2 | NA | CASSQDHTSLADTQYF | TGTGCCAGCAGCCAAGATCATACTAGCCTCGCAGATACGCAGTATTTT
TRBJ2-3 | TRBV7-3 | TRBD2 | CASSQTSGGTDTQYF | TGTGCCAGCAGCCAGACTAGCGGGGGAACAGATACGCAGTATTTT
TRBJ2-7 | TRBV5-5 | NA | CASSPPGGRAPTMQYF | TGTGCCAGCAGCCCCCCCGGTGGCAGGGCCCCTACGATGCAGTACTTC
TRBJ2-6 | TRBV5-1 | NA | CASSLTPSGANVLTF | TGCGCCAGCAGTTTAACACCCTCTGGGGCCAACGTCCTGACTTTC
TRBJ2-5 | TRBV6-6 | TRBD1 | CASIQQGEETQYF | TGTGCCAGCATCCAACAGGGGGAGGAGACCCAGTACTTC
TRBJ1-6 | TRBV3-1/TRBV3-2 | NA | CASSPRKGSLPSSYNSPLHF | TGTGCCAGCAGCCCGAGGAAGGGGTCGCTCCCTAGCTCCTATAATTCACCCCTCCACTTT
TRBJ1-4 | TRBV14 | TRBD1 | CASSQTGTGLEKLFF | TGTGCCAGCAGCCAAACCGGGACAGGGCTTGAAAAACTGTTTTTT
TRBJ1-5 | TRBV5-1 | TRBD1 | CASSLGTGGNQPQHF | TGCGCCAGCAGCTTGGGGACAGGGGGCAATCAGCCCCAGCATTTT
TRBJ2-2 | TRBV6-5 | TRBD1 | CASSSSGTGWAGELFF | TGTGCCAGCAGTTCTTCCGGGACAGGGTGGGCCGGGGAGCTGTTTTTT
TRBJ1-3 | TRBV4-2 | NA | CASSQEGSSGNTIYF | TGTGCCAGCAGCCAAGAGGGCAGCTCTGGAAACACCATATATTTT
TRBJ1-2 | TRBV29-1 | NA | CSTAPQQGHNYGYTF | TGCAGCACCGCGCCCCAGCAGGGTCATAACTATGGCTACACCTTC
TRBJ2-1 | TRBV9 | TRBD1 | CASSVGDRGAYNEQFF | TGTGCCAGCAGCGTAGGGGACAGGGGGGCCTACAATGAGCAGTTCTTC